The clone carrying this T cell receptor beta chain was counted a single time. The data belong to a study of blood T cell repertoires in COVID-19. About the research overall: Samples taken during acute and convalescent COVID-19 were collected in the United States, Italy and Spain. Sources were T cells, B-cell-depleted T cells, or PBMCs; the material itself was cDNA or gDNA.

V shed 7 bases and J shed 6 bases, with 18 bases lying between them. Germline lookup yields CDR1 LNHDA and CDR2 SQIVND (reference sequence). This CDR3 region has 14 residues. Original methodology: From reference gene primer amplification, estimates of nucleated cell counts were derived. Method: immunoSEQ multiplex PCR; TCRdb's copy keeps in-frame clones and lacks some. The V and J calls and the clone size are those of that table, but D and trimming were determined from the DNA. The repertoire holds about 160,000 clones, with around 85% as singletons. This chain connects TRBV19 to TRBJ1-2, with D perhaps TRBD1 (6 bases). The sample taken for sequencing was peripheral blood. This clonotype originated in a man in his fifties or sixties who had recovered from COVID-19. CDR3 nucleotides: TGTGCCAGTACCGCGGCGACAGGACATCATGGCTACACCTTC. It is translated as CASTAATGHHGYTF.